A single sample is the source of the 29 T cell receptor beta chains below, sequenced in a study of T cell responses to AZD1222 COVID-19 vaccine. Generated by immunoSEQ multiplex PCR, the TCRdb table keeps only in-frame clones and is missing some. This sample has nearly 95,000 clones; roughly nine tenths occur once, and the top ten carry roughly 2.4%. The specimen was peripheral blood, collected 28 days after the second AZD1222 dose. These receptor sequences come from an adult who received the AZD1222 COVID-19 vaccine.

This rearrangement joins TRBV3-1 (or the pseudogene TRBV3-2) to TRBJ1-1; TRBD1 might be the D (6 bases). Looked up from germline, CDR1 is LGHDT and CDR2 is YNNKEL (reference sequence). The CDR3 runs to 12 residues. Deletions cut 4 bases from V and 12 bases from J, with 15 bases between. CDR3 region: CASSPRAGVPFF. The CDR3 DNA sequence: TGTGCCAGCAGCCCTCGGGCAGGGGTGCCTTTCTTT.

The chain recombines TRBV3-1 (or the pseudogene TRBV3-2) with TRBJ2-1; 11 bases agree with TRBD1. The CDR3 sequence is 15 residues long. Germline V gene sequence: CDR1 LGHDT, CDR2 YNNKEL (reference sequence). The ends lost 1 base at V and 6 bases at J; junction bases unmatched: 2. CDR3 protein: CASSQAGTGGNEQFF. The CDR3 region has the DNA TGTGCCAGCAGCCAAGCCGGGACAGGGGGCAATGAGCAGTTCTTC.

CDR3 nucleotide sequence: TGTGCCTGGAGTTTACTAAAAGGGGCCCCTCCTTACTTC. Translated, it gives CAWSLLKGAPPYF. This rearrangement joins TRBV30 to TRBJ2-7, with D perhaps matching TRBD1 (5 bases). Germline V gives CDR1 GTSNPN, CDR2 SVGIG (reference sequence). Trimming took off 2 bases at V and 13 bases at J, with 21 bases between the two ends. This CDR3 is built from 13 residues. The variable domain in full, with the rest retrieved from reference TRBV30 and TRBJ2-7, is SQTIHQWPATLVQPVGSPLSLECTVEGTSNPNLYWYRQAAGRGLQLLFYSVGIGQISSEVPQNLSASRPQDRQFILSSKKLLLSDSGFYLCAWSLLKGAPPYFGPGTRLTVT.

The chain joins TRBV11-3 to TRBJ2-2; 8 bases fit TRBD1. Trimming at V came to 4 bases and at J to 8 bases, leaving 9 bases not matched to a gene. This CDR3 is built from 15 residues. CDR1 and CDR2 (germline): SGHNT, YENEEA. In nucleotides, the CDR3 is TGTGCCAGCAGCTCGGGCCAGGGGGCGTGGGGGGAGCTGTTTTTT. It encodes CASSSGQGAWGELFF.

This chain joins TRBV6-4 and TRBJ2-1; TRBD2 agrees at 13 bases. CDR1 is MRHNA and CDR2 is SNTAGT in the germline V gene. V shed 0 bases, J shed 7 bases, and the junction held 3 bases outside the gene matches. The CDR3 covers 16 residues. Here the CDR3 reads CASSDSGTSGKNEQFF. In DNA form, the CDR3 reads TGTGCCAGCAGTGACTCGGGGACTAGCGGGAAAAATGAGCAGTTCTTC.

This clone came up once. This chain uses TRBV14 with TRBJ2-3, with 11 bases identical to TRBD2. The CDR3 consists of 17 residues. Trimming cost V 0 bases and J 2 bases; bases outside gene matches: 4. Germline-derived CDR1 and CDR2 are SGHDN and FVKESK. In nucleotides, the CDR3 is TGTGCCAGCAGCCAAGATCGGGGACTAGCGGCCACAGATACGCAGTATTTT. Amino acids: CASSQDRGLAATDTQYF.

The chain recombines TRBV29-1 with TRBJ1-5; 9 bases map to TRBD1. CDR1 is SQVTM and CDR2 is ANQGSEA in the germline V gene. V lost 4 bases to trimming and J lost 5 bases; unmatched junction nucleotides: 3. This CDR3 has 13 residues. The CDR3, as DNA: TGCAGCGTTGGGGGACAGGGAGATCAGCCCCAGCATTTT. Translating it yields CSVGGQGDQPQHF.

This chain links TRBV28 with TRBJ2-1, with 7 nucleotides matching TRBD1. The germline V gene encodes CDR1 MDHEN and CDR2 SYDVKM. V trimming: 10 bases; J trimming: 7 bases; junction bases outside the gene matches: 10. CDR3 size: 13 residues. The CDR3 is CAILTGTENEQFF. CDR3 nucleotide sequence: TGTGCCATCCTCACCGGGACAGAAAATGAGCAGTTCTTC.

The CDR3: CASSPPRLTSGQETQYF. The CDR3 DNA reads as TGTGCCAGCTCACCACCGAGGCTTACTAGCGGACAAGAGACCCAGTACTTC. The chain joins TRBV18 to TRBJ2-5; 8 bases map to TRBD2. J lost 2 bases, V lost 0 bases, and 8 bases had no gene match. CDR1 is KGHSH, CDR2 LQKENI, per germline. The CDR3 has 17 residues.

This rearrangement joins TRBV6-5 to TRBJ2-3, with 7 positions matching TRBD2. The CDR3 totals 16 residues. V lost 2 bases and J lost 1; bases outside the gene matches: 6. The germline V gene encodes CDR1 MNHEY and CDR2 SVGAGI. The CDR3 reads CASSYGGGFGTDTQYF. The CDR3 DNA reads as TGTGCCAGCAGTTACGGGGGGGGATTTGGCACAGATACGCAGTATTTT.

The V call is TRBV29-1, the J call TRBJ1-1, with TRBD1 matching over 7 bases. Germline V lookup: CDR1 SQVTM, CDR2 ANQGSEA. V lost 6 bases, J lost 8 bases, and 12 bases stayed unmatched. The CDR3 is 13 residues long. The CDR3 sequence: CSVMDQGGTEAFF. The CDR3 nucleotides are TGCAGCGTAATGGACCAGGGGGGGACGGAAGCTTTCTTT.

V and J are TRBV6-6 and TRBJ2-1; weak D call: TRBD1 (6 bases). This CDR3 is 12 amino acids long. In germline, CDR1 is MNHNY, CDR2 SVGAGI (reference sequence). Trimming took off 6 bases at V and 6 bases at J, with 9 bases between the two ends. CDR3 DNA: TGTGCCAGCAGCCAACAGGGCAATGAGCAGTTCTTC. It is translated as CASSQQGNEQFF.

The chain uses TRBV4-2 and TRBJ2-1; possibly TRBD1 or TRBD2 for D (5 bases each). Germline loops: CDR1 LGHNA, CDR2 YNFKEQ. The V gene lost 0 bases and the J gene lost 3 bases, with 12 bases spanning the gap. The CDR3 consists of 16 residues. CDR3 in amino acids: CASSQDPGPLYNEQFF. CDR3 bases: TGTGCCAGCAGCCAAGATCCGGGACCACTCTACAATGAGCAGTTCTTC.

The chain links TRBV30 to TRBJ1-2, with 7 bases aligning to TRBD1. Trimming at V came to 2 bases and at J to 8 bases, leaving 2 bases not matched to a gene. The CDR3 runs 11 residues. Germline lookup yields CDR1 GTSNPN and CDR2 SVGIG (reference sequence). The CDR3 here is CAWSPGGGYTF. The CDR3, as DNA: TGTGCCTGGAGTCCAGGGGGAGGCTACACCTTC. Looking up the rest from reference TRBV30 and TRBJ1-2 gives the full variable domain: SQTIHQWPATLVQPVGSPLSLECTVEGTSNPNLYWYRQAAGRGLQLLFYSVGIGQISSEVPQNLSASRPQDRQFILSSKKLLLSDSGFYLCAWSPGGGYTFGSGTRLTVV.

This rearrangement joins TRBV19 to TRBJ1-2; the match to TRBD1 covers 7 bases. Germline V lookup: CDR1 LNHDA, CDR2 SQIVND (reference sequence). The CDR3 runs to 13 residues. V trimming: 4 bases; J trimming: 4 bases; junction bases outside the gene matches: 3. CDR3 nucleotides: TGTGCCAGTAGTACGACAGGGATCTATGGCTACACCTTC. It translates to CASSTTGIYGYTF.

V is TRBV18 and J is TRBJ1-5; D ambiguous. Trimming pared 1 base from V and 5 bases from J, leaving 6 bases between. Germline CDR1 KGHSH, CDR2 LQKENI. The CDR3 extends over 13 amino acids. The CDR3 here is CASSPLEDQPQHF. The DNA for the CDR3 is TGTGCCAGCTCACCACTTGAGGATCAGCCCCAGCATTTT.

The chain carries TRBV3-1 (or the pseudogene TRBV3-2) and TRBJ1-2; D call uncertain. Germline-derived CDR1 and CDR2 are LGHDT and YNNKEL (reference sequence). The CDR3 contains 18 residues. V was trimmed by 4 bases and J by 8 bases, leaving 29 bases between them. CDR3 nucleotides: TGTGCCAGCAGCCTCACATTAAGAGCGGACGGACTTTCTGGGGGCTACACCTTC. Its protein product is CASSLTLRADGLSGGYTF.

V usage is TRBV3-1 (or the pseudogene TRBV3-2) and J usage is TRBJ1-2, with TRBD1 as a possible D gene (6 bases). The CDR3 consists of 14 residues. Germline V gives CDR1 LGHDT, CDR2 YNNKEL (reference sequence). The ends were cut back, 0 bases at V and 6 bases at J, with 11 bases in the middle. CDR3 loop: CASSQEGARNGYTF. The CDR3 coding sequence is TGTGCCAGCAGCCAAGAGGGGGCCCGGAATGGCTACACCTTC.

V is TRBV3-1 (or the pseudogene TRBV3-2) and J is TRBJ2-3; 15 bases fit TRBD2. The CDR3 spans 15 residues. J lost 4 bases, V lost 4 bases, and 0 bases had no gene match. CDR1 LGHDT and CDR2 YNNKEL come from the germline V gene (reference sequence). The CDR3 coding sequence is TGTGCCAGCAGCCGGACTAGCGGGGGGGCAGATACGCAGTATTTT. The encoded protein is CASSRTSGGADTQYF.

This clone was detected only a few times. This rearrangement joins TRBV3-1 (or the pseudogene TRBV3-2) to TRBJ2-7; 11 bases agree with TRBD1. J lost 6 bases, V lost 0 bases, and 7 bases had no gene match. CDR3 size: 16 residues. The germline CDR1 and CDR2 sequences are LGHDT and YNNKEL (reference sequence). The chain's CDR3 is CASSQELGTGGSEQYF. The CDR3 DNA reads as TGTGCCAGCAGCCAAGAACTCGGGACAGGGGGAAGCGAGCAGTACTTC.

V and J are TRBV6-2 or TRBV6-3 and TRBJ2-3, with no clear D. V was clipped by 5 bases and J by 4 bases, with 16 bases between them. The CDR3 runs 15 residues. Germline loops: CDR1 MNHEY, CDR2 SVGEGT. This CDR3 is CASSTEAAGADTQYF. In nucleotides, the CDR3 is TGTGCCAGCAGTACTGAAGCCGCCGGAGCAGATACGCAGTATTTT.

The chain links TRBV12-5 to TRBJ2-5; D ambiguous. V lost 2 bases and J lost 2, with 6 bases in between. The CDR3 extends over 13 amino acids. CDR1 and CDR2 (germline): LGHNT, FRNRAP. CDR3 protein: CASGLQPQETQYF. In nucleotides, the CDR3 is TGTGCTAGTGGTTTGCAACCTCAAGAGACCCAGTACTTC.

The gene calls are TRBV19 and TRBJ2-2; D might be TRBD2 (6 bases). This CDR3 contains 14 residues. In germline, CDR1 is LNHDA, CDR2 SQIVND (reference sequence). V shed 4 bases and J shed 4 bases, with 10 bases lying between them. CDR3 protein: CASSKASATGELFF. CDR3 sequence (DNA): TGTGCCAGTAGTAAGGCTAGCGCCACCGGGGAGCTGTTTTTT.

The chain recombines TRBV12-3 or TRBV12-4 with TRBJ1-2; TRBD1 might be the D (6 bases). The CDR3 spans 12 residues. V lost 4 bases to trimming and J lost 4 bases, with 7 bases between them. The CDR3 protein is CASSWTAYGYTF. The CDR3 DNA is TGTGCCAGCAGTTGGACAGCCTATGGCTACACCTTC.

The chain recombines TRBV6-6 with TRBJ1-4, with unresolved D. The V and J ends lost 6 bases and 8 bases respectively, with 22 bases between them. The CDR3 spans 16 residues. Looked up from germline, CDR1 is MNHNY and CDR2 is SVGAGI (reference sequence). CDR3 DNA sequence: TGTGCCAGCAGCTCACTACTGAGGTTCAGCAGGGAAAAACTGTTTTTT. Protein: CASSSLLRFSREKLFF.

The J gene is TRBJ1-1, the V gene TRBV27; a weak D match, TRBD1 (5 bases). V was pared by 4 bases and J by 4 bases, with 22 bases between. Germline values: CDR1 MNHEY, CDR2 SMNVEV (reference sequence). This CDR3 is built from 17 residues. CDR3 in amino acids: CASSWGMGPPSGTEAFF. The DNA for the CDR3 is TGTGCCAGCAGTTGGGGGATGGGACCCCCCTCAGGCACTGAAGCTTTCTTT.

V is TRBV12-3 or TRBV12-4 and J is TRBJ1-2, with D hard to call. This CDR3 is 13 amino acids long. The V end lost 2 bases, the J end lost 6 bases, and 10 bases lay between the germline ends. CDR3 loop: CASSLLLGHGYTF. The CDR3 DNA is TGTGCCAGCAGTTTATTGTTGGGCCATGGCTACACCTTC.

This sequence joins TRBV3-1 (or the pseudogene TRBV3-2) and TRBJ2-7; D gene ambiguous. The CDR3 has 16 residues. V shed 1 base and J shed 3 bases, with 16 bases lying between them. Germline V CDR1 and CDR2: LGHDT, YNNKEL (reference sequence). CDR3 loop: CASSQGPVRYLYEQYF. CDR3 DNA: TGTGCCAGCAGCCAAGGCCCAGTGCGGTACCTCTACGAGCAGTACTTC.

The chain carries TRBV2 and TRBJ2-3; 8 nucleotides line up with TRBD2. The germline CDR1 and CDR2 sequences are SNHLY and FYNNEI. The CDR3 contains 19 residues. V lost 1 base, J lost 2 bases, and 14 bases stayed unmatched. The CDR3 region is CASSEEGSLRRGVTDTQYF. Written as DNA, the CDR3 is TGTGCCAGCAGTGAAGAGGGTTCCCTCCGGCGGGGGGTCACAGATACGCAGTATTTT.